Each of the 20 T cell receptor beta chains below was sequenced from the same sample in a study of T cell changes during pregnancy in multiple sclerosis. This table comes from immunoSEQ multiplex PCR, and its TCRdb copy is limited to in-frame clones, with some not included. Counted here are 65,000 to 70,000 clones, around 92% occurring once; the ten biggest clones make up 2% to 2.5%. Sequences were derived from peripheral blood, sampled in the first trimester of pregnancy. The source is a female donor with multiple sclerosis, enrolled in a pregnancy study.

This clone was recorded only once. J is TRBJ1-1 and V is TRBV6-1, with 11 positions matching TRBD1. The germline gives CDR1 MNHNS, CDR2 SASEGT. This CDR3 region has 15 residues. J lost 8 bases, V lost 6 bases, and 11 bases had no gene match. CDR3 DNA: TGTGCCAGCAGGCCCCTGGACAGGGGGCGAGGGGAAGCTTTCTTT. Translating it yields CASRPLDRGRGEAFF.

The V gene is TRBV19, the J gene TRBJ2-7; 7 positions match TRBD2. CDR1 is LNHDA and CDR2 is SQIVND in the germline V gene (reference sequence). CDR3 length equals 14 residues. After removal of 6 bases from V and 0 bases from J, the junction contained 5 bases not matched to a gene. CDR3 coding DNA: TGTGCCAGTAGGCCTAGCGGTAGCTCCTACGAGCAGTACTTC. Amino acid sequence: CASRPSGSSYEQYF.

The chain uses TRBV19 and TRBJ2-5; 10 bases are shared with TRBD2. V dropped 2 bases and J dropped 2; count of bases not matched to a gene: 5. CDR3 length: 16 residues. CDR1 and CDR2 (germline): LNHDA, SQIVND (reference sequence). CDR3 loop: CASSIQLAGIQETQYF. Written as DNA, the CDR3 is TGTGCCAGTAGTATACAACTAGCGGGAATACAAGAGACCCAGTACTTC. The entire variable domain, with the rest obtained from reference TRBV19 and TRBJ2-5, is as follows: DGGITQSPKYLFRKEGQNVTLSCEQNLNHDAMYWYRQDPGQGLRLIYYSQIVNDFQKGDIAEGYSVSREKKESFPLTVTSAQKNPTAFYLCASSIQLAGIQETQYFGPGTRLLVL.

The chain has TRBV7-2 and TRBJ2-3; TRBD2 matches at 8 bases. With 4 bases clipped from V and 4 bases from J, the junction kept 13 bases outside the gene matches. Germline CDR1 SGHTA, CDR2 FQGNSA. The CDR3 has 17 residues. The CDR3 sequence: CASSSRLALKGADTQYF. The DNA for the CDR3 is TGTGCCAGCAGCTCGAGACTAGCGTTAAAAGGGGCAGATACGCAGTATTTT. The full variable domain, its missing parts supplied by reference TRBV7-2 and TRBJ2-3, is GAGVSQSPSNKVTEKGKDVELRCDPISGHTALYWYRQSLGQGLEFLIYFQGNSAPDKSGLPSDRFSAERTGGSVSTLTIQRTQQEDSAVYLCASSSRLALKGADTQYFGPGTRLTVL.

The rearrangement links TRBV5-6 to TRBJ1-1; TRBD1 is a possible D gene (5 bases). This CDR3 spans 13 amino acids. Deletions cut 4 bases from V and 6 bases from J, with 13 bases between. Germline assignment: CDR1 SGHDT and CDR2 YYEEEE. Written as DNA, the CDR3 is TGTGCCAGCAGCAGATCAGGGAGGGCTGAAGCTTTCTTT. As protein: CASSRSGRAEAFF.

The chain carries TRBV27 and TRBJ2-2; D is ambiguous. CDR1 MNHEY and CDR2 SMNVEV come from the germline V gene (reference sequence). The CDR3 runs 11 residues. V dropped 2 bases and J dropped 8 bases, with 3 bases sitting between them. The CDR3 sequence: CASSLRGELFF. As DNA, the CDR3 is TGTGCCAGCAGTTTACGTGGGGAGCTGTTTTTT.

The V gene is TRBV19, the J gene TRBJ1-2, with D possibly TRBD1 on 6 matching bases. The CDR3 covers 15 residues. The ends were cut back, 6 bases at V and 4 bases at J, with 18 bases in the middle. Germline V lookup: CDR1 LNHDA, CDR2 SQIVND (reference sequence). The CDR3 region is CASRTPERTAYGYTF. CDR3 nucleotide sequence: TGTGCCAGTAGGACCCCGGAAAGGACAGCCTATGGCTACACCTTC.

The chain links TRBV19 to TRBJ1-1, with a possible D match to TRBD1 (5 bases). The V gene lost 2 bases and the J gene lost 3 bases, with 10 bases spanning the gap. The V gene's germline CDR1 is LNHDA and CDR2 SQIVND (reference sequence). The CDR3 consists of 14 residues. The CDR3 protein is CASSIRTTDTEAFF. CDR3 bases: TGTGCCAGTAGTATAAGGACGACAGACACTGAAGCTTTCTTT.

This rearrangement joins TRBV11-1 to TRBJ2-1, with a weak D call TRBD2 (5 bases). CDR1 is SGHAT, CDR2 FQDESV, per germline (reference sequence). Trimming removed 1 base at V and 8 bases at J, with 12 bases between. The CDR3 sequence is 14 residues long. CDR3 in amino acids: CASSLGASFDEQFF. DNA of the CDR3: TGTGCCAGCAGCTTAGGGGCTAGCTTCGATGAGCAGTTCTTC.

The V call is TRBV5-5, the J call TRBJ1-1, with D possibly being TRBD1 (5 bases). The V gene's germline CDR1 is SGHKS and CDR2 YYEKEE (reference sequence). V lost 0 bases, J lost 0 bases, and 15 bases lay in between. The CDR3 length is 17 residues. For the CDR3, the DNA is TGTGCCAGCAGCTTGGAGTGGGGAGGGGTGGTGAACACTGAAGCTTTCTTT. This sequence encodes CASSLEWGGVVNTEAFF.

CDR3 DNA sequence: TGTGCCAGCAGCCAAGGGGTATCCCGGGTCTACGAGCAGTACTTC. Translated: CASSQGVSRVYEQYF. V gene TRBV14 combines with J gene TRBJ2-7; D is undetermined. This CDR3 contains 15 residues. CDR1 SGHDN and CDR2 FVKESK come from the germline V gene. The V gene lost 1 base and the J gene lost 3 bases, with 13 bases spanning the gap.

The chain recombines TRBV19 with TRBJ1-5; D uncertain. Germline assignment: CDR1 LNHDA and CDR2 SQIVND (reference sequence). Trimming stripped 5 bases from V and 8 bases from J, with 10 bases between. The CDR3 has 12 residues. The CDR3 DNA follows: TGTGCCAGTAGTCAAACCGCGGAGCCCCAGCATTTT. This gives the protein CASSQTAEPQHF. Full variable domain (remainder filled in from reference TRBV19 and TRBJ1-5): DGGITQSPKYLFRKEGQNVTLSCEQNLNHDAMYWYRQDPGQGLRLIYYSQIVNDFQKGDIAEGYSVSREKKESFPLTVTSAQKNPTAFYLCASSQTAEPQHFGDGTRLSIL.

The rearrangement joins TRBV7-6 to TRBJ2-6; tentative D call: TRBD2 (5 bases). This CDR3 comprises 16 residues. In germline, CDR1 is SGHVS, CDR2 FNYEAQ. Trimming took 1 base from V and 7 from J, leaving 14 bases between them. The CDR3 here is CASSLVSSSKANVLTF. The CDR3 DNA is TGTGCCAGCAGCTTAGTTTCGTCTAGCAAAGCCAACGTCCTGACTTTC.

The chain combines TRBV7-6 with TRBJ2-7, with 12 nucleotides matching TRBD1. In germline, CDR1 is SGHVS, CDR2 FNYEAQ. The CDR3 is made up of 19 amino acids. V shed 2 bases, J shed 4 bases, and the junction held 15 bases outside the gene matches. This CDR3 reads CASSLTPLGDRGLGYEQYF. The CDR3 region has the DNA TGTGCCAGCAGCTTAACGCCGCTAGGGGACAGGGGGCTGGGGTACGAGCAGTACTTC.

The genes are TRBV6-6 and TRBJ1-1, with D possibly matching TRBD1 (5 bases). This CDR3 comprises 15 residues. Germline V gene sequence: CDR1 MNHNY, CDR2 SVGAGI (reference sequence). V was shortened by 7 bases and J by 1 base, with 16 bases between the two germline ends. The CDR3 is CASTPTGRANTEAFF. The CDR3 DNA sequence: TGTGCCAGCACCCCGACGGGCAGGGCGAACACTGAAGCTTTCTTT.

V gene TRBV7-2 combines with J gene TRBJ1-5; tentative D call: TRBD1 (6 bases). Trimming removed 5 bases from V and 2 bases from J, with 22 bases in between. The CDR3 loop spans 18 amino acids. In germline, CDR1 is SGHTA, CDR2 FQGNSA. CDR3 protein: CASSTALTGPYGNQPQHF. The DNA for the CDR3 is TGTGCCAGCAGCACCGCATTGACAGGTCCTTATGGCAATCAGCCCCAGCATTTT.

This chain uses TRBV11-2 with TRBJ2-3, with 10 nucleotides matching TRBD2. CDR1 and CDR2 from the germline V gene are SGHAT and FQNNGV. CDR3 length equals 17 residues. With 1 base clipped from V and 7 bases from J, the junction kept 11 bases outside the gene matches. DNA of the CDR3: TGTGCCAGCAGCTTAGTCCCCGGGACTAGCGTTCTATATACGCAGTATTTT. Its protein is CASSLVPGTSVLYTQYF.

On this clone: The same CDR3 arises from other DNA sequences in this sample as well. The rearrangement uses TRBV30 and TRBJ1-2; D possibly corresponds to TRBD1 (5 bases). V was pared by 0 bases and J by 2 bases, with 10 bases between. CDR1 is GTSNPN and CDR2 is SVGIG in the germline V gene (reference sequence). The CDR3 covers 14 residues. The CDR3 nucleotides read TGTGCCTGGAGTGTACTGGGGCGGAACTATGGCTACACCTTC. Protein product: CAWSVLGRNYGYTF. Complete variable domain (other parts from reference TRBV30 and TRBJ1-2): SQTIHQWPATLVQPVGSPLSLECTVEGTSNPNLYWYRQAAGRGLQLLFYSVGIGQISSEVPQNLSASRPQDRQFILSSKKLLLSDSGFYLCAWSVLGRNYGYTFGSGTRLTVV.

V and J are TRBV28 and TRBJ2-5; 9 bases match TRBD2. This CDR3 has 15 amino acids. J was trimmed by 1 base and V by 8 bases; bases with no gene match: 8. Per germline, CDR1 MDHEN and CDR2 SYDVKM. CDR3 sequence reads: CASRPPSGAQETQYF. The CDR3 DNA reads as TGTGCCAGCCGACCTCCTAGCGGGGCCCAAGAGACCCAGTACTTC.

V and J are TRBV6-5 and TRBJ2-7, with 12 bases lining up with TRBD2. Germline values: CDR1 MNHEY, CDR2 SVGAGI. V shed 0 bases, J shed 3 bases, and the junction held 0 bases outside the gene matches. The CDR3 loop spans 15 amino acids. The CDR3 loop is CASSYSTSGGYEQYF. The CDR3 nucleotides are TGTGCCAGCAGTTACTCGACTAGCGGGGGCTACGAGCAGTACTTC.